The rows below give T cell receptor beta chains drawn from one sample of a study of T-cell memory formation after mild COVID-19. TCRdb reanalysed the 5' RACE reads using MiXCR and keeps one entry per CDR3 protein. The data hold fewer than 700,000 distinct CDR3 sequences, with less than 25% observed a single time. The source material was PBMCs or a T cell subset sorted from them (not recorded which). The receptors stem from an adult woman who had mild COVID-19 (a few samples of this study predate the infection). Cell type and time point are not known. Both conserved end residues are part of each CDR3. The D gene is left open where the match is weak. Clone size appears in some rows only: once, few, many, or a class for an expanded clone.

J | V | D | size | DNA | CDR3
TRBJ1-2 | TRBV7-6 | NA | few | TGTGCCAGCAGCCCGGGACTTACACGAACCCTCTATGGCTACACCTTC | CASSPGLTRTLYGYTF
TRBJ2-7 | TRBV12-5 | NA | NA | TGTGCTAGTGGCCGCCCGCGGGGAAAGGGGTACGAGCAGTACTTC | CASGRPRGKGYEQYF
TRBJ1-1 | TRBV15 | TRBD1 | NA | TGTGCCACCAGCAGTACGGACAGGGGCAGGAGGGACACTGAAGCTTTCTTT | CATSSTDRGRRDTEAFF
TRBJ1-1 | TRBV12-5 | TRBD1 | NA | TGTGCTAGTGGGGGGACAGGGGGGAACACTGAAGCTTTCTTT | CASGGTGGNTEAFF
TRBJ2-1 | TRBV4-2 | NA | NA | TGTGCCAGCAGCCAGGAACACCTGGGTGAGCAGTTCTTC | CASSQEHLGEQFF
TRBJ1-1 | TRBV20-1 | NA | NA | TGCAGTGCTAGAGAGTTGTTAGACACTGAAGCTTTCTTT | CSARELLDTEAFF
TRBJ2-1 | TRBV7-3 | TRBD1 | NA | TGTGCCAGCAGCCCGGACAGGGGGACTGAGCAGTTCTTC | CASSPDRGTEQFF
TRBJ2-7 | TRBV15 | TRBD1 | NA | TGTGCCACCAGCCGCAGCCAGGGGGTGAACGAGCAGTACTTC | CATSRSQGVNEQYF
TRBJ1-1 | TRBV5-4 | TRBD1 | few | TGTGCCAGCAGCACCGACAGGGCGGGCACTGAAGCTTTCTTT | CASSTDRAGTEAFF
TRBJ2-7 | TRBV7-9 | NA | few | TGTGCCAGCAGCTCGCGGACCCCATTCGAGCAGTACTTC | CASSSRTPFEQYF
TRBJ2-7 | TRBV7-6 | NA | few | TGTGCCAGCAGCTTAGCGTCCATCCGTAACTACTCCTACGAGCAGTACTTC | CASSLASIRNYSYEQYF
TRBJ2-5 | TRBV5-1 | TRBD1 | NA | TGCGCCAGCAGACTTCTTGACAGGGCAAGGGGACAAGAGACCCAGTACTTC | CASRLLDRARGQETQYF
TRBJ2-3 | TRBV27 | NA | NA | TGTGCCAGCAAGCGTCAGGATACGCAGTATTTT | CASKRQDTQYF
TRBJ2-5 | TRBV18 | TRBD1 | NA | TGTGCCAGCTCACCAGGGACAGGGTTGATACAAGAGACCCAGTACTTC | CASSPGTGLIQETQYF
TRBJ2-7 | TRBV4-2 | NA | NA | TGTGCCAGCAGCCCACGGTGGGATGGCTCCTACGAGCAGTACTTC | CASSPRWDGSYEQYF
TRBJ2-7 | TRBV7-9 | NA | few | TGTGCCAGCAGCCCACGACACGAGCAGTACTTC | CASSPRHEQYF
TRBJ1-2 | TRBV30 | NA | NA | TGTGCCTGGAGTGTACGCGGGGGCTACACCTTC | CAWSVRGGYTF
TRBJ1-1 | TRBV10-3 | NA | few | TGTGCCATCAGTGCGGGGCTGGGGGCGGTTGAAGCTTTCTTT | CAISAGLGAVEAFF
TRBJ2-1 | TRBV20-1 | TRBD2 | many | TGCAGTGCTGGACTAGCGGGAGGGCTCCTTGAGCAGTTCTTC | CSAGLAGGLLEQFF
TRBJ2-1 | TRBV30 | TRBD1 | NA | TGTGCCTGGAGCGCGGGACAGGTGGACAATGAGCAGTTCTTC | CAWSAGQVDNEQFF
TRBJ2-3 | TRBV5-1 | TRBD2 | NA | TGCGCCAGCAGCCCTGGCCGGGTGGGAACTAGCGGGAGGGCCACAGATACGCAGTATTTT | CASSPGRVGTSGRATDTQYF
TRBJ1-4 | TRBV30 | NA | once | TGTGCCTGGAGTGGGTCCCGAGGGGCTCTGGCTAATGAAAAACTGTTTTTT | CAWSGSRGALANEKLFF
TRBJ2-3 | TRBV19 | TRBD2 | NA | TGTGCCAGTAGTATCAGTGTTAGGACTAGCGGACTCCGGGATACGCAGTATTTT | CASSISVRTSGLRDTQYF
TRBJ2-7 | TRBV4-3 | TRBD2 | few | TGCGCCAGCTCCCCAAGCCCTAGCGGAGCCTACGAGCAGTACTTC | CASSPSPSGAYEQYF
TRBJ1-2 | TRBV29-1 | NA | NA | TGCAGCGTTGTAGTTGGGGGGGCTAAGTATGGCTACACCTTC | CSVVVGGAKYGYTF
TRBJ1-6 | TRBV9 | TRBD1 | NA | TGTGCCAGCAGCGCGAGGGGGACAGGGCGGAACAATTCACCCCTCCACTTT | CASSARGTGRNNSPLHF
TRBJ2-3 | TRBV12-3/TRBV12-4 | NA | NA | TGTGCCAGCATTCCTCTGTTAGGGCTGAGCACAGATACGCAGTATTTT | CASIPLLGLSTDTQYF
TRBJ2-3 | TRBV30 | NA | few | TGTGCCTGGGGTGTTAACACAGATACGCAGTATTTT | CAWGVNTDTQYF
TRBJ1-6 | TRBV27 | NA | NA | TGTGCCAGCAGTTTATCCCTCAGGAGGGCTAATTCACCCCTCCACTTT | CASSLSLRRANSPLHF
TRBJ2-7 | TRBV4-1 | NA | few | TGCGCCAGCAGCCAAGAACCTAGGGAAAGCTACGAGCAGTACTTC | CASSQEPRESYEQYF
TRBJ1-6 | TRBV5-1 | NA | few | TGCGCCAGCAGCTTTGGGGCACCCCTCCACTTT | CASSFGAPLHF